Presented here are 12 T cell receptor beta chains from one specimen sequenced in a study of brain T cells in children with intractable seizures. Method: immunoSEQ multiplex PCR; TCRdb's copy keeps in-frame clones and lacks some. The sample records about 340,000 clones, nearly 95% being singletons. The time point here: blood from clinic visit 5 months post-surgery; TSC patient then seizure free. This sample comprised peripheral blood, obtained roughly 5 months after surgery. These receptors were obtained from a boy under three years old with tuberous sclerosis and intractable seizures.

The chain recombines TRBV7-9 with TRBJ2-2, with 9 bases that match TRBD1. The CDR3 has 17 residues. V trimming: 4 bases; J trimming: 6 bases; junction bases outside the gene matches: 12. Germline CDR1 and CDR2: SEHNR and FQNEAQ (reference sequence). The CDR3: CASSWYPDRGRSGELFF. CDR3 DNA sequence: TGTGCCAGCAGCTGGTACCCGGACAGGGGTAGGTCCGGGGAGCTGTTTTTT.

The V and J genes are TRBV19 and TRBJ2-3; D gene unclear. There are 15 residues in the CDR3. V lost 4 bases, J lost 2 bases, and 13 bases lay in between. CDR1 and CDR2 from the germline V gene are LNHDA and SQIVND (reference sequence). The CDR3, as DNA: TGTGCCAGTAGTACGGCTAGGCCCTTCACAGATACGCAGTATTTT. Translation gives CASSTARPFTDTQYF.

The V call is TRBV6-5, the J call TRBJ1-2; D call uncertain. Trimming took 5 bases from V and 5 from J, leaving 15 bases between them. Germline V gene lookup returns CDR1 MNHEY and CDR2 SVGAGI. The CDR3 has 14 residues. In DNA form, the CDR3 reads TGTGCCAGCAGTCACCACTCCCGGCAGTATGGCTACACCTTC. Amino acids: CASSHHSRQYGYTF.

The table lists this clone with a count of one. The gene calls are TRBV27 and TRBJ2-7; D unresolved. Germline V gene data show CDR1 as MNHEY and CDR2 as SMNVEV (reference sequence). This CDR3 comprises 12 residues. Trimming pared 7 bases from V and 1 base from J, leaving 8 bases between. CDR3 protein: CASIGRSYEQYF. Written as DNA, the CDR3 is TGTGCCAGCATCGGCAGGTCCTACGAGCAGTACTTC.

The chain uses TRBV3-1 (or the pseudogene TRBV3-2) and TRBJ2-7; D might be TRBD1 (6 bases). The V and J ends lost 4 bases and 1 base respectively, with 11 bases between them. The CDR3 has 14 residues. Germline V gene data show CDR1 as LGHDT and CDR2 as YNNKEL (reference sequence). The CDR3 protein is CASSLKGGSYEQYF. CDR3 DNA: TGTGCCAGCAGCCTAAAAGGGGGTTCCTACGAGCAGTACTTC.

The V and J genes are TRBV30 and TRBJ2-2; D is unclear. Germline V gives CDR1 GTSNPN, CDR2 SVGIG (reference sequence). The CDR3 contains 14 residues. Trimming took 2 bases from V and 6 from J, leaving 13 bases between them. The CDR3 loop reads CAWSYLDWPGELFF. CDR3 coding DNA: TGTGCCTGGAGTTACTTAGACTGGCCCGGGGAGCTGTTTTTT.

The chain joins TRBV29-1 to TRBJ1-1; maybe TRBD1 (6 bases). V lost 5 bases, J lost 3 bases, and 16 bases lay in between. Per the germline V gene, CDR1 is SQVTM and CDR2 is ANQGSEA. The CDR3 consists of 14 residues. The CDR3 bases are TGCAGCGTTCTCGGGCCACAGGGTTACACTGAAGCTTTCTTT. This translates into CSVLGPQGYTEAFF.

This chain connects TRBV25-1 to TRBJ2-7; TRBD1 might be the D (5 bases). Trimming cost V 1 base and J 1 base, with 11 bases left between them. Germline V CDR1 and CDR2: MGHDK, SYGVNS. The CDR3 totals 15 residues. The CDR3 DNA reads TGTGCCAGCAGTGAATGGGCCAGGGAATCCTACGAGCAGTACTTC. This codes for CASSEWARESYEQYF.

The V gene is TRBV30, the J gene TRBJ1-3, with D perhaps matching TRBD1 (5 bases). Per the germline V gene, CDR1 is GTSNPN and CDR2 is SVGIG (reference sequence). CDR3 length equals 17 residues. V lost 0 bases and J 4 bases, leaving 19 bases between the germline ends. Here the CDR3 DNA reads TGTGCCTGGAGTGTAGTGGACAACGGGGAGCTCGGAAACACCATATATTTT. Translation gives CAWSVVDNGELGNTIYF.

The CDR3 region is CASSLPPHGLASGSDTQYF. CDR3 sequence (DNA): TGTGCCAGCAGCTTACCTCCCCACGGACTAGCGTCAGGATCAGATACGCAGTATTTT. The chain uses TRBV7-9 and TRBJ2-3, with 9 positions matching TRBD2. The J segment lost 4 bases and the V segment lost 2 bases, leaving 16 bases of the junction unmatched. This CDR3 is 19 amino acids long. The germline V gene has CDR1 SEHNR and CDR2 FQNEAQ (reference sequence). Full variable domain (outside the CDR3, taken from reference TRBV7-9 and TRBJ2-3): DTGVSQNPRHKITKRGQNVTFRCDPISEHNRLYWYRQTLGQGPEFLTYFQNEAQLEKSRLLSDRFSAERPKGSFSTLEIQRTEQGDSAMYLCASSLPPHGLASGSDTQYFGPGTRLTVL.

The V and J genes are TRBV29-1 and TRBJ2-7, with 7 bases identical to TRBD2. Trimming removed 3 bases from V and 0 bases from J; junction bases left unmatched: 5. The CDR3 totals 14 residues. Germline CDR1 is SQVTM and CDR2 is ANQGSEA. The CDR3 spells CSVDSSGGSYEQYF. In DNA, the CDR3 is TGCAGCGTTGATTCTAGCGGAGGCTCCTACGAGCAGTACTTC.

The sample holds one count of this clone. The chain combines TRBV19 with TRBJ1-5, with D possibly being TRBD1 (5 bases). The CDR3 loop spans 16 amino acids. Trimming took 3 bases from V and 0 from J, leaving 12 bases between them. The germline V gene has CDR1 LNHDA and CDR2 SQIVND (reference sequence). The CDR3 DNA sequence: TGTGCCAGTAGTATCGGGGTAGGGGATAGCAATCAGCCCCAGCATTTT. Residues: CASSIGVGDSNQPQHF.